The source of this TCR beta chain is a study of cytomegalovirus exposure and HLA in healthy donors. Overall study findings and caveats: In a later analysis, 17,000 or so TCR beta sequences were associated with HLA alleles at 0.05 false discovery rate. Roughly uniform sequencing depth across donors was assumed, possibly incorrectly. The records held CMV serostatus as the only immune exposure information. Most TCR sequences were rare, but some public TCRs occurred in many donors.

13 Jbeta primers and 60 Vbeta primers were used for the PCR. TCRdb's copy holds only in-frame clones and misses some; the assay was immunoSEQ multiplex PCR. Of fewer than 200,000 clones in the sample, roughly 82% were seen once. In regard to this clone: Its antigen is currently unknown.

The CDR3 has 14 residues. Germline CDR1 is MNHNS and CDR2 is SASEGT. The chain employs TRBV6-1 and TRBJ2-5; TRBD2 aligns across 9 bases. TRBJ2-7 matches the DNA end more closely, so the J call is doubtful. Sample: PBMCs. The receptor's source is a woman aged 45-60 years in good health and CMV-seropositive. DNA for the CDR3: TGTGCCAGCATGCGGCTAGCGGGGCCGTACGAGCAGTACTTC. Its translation: CASMRLAGPYEQYF.